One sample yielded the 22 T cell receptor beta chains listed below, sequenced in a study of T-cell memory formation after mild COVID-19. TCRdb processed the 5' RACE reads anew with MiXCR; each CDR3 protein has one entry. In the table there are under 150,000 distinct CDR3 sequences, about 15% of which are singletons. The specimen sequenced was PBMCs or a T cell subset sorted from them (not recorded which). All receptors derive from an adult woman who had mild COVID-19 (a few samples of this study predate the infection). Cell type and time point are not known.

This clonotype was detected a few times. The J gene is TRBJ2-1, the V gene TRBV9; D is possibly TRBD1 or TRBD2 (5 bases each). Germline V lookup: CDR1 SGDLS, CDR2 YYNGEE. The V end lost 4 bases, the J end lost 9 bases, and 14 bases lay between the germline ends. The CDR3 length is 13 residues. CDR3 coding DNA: TGTGCCAGCAGCCTCTGGGGGTCGGGTGAGCAGTTCTTC. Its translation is CASSLWGSGEQFF.

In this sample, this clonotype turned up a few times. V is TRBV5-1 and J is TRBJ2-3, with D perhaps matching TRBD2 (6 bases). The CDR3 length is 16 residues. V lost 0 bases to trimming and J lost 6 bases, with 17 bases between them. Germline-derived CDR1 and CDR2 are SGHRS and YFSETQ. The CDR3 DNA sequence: TGCGCCAGCAGCTTGGTGGCGGGACTCAAAGGGGATACGCAGTATTTT. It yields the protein CASSLVAGLKGDTQYF.

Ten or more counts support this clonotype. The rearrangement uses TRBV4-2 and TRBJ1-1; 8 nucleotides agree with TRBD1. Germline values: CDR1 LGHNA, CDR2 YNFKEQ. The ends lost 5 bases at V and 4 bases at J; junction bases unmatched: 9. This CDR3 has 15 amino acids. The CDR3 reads CASSKGQEGITEAFF. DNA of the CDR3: TGTGCCAGCAGCAAGGGACAGGAGGGAATCACTGAAGCTTTCTTT.

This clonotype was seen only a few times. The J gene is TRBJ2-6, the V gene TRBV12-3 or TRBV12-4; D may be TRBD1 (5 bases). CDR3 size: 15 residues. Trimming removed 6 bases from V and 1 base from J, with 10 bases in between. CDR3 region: CASRQGVSGANVLTF. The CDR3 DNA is TGTGCCAGCAGGCAGGGTGTTTCTGGGGCCAACGTCCTGACTTTC.

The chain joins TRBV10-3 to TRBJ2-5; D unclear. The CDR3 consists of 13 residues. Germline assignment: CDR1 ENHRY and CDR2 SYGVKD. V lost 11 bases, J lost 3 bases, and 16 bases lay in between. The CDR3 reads CASSRPREETQYF. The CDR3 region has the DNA TGTGCCTCCTCTCGACCCCGAGAAGAGACCCAGTACTTC.

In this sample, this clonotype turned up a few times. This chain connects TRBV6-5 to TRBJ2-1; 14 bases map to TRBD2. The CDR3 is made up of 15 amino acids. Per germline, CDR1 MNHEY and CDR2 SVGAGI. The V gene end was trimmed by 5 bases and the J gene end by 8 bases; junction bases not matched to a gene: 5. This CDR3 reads CASSPTSGRGYEQFF. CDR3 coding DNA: TGTGCCAGCAGTCCGACTAGCGGGAGGGGATATGAGCAGTTCTTC.

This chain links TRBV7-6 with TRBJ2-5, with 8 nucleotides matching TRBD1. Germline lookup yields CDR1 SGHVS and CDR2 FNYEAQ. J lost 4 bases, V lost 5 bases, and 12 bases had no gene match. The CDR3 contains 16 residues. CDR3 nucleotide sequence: TGTGCCAGCAGCCGTACTAACAGGGGGATTATAGAGACCCAGTACTTC. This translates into CASSRTNRGIIETQYF.

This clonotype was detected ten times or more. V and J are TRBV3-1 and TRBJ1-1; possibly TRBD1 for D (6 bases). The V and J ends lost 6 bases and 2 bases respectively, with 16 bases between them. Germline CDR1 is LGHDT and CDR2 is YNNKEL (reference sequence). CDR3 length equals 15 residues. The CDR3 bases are TGTGCCAGCAGGGATACCGGGACACAAAACACTGAAGCTTTCTTT. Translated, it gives CASRDTGTQNTEAFF.

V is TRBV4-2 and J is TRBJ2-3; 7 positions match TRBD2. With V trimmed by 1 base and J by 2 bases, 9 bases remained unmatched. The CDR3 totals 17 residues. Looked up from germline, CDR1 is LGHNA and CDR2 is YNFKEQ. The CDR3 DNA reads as TGTGCCAGCAGCCAAGCAACGGCTAGCGGAAACACAGATACGCAGTATTTT. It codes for CASSQATASGNTDTQYF.

The CDR3, as DNA: TGCGCCAGCAGCTCCGGGGGACAGAAAAATGAAAAACTGTTTTTT. This translates into CASSSGGQKNEKLFF. The chain uses TRBV4-1 and TRBJ1-4, with TRBD1 matching 7 bases. Losses at the gene ends were 5 bases for V and 5 bases for J; bases not matched to a gene: 8. This CDR3 has 15 amino acids. Germline V gives CDR1 MGHRA, CDR2 YSYEKL.

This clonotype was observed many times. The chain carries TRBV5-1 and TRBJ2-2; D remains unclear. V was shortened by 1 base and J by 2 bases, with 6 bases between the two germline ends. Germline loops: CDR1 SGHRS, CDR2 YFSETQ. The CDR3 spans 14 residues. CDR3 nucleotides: TGCGCCAGCAGCTTGACAGCTAACACCGGGGAGCTGTTTTTT. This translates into CASSLTANTGELFF.

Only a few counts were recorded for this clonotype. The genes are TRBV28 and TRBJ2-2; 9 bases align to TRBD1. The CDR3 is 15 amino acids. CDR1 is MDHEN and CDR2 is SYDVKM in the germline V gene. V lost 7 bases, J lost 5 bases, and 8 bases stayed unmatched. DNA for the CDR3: TGTGCCAGCACCCCGGGACAGGGACGGACCGGGGAGCTGTTTTTT. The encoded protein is CASTPGQGRTGELFF. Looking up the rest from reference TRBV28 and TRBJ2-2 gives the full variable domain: DVKVTQSSRYLVKRTGEKVFLECVQDMDHENMFWYRQDPGLGLRLIYFSYDVKMKEKGDIPEGYSVSREKKERFSLILESASTNQTSMYLCASTPGQGRTGELFFGEGSRLTVL.

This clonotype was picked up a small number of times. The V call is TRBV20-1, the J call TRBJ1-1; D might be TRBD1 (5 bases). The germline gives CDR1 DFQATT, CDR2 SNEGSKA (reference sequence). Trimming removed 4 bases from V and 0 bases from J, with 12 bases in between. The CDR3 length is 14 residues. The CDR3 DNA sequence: TGCAGTGCTACTCCGGGACCGATGAACACTGAAGCTTTCTTT. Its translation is CSATPGPMNTEAFF.

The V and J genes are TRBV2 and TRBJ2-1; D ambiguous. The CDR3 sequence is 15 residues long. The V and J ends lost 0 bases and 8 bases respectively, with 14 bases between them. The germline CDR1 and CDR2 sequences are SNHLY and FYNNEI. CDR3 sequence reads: CASSEAQLLTDEQFF. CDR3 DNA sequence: TGTGCCAGCAGTGAAGCCCAATTGCTCACCGATGAGCAGTTCTTC. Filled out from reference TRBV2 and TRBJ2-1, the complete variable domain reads EPEVTQTPSHQVTQMGQEVILRCVPISNHLYFYWYRQILGQKVEFLVSFYNNEISEKSEIFDDQFSVERPDGSNFTLKIRSTKLEDSAMYFCASSEAQLLTDEQFFGPGTRLTVL.

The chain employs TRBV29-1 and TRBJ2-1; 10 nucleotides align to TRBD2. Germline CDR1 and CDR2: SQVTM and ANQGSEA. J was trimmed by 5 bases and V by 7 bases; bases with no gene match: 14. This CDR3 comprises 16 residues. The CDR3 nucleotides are TGCAGCGCCCGCCCCTGGGCTAGCGGGGGAGACAATGAGCAGTTCTTC. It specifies CSARPWASGGDNEQFF.

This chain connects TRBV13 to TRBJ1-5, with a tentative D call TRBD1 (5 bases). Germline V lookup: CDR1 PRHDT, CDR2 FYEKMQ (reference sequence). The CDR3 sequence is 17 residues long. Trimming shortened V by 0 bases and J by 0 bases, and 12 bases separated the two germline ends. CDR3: CASSLGQEPYSNQPQHF. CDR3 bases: TGTGCCAGCAGCTTAGGACAGGAGCCTTATAGCAATCAGCCCCAGCATTTT. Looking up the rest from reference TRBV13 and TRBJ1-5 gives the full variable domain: AAGVIQSPRHLIKEKRETATLKCYPIPRHDTVYWYQQGPGQDPQFLISFYEKMQSDKGSIPDRFSAQQFSDYHSELNMSSLELGDSALYFCASSLGQEPYSNQPQHFGDGTRLSIL.

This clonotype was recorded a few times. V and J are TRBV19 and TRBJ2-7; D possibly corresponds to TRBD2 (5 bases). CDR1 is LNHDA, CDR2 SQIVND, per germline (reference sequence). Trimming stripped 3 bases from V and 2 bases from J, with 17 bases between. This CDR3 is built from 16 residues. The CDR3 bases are TGTGCCAGTAGTATTACCCTCGGGGTTGCGGCCTACGAGCAGTACTTC. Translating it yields CASSITLGVAAYEQYF.

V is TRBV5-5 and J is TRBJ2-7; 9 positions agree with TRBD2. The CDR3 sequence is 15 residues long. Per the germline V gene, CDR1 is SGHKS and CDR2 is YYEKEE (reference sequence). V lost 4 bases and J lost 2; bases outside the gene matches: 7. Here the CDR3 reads CASSLARGGAYEQYF. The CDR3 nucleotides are TGTGCCAGCAGCCTCGCTCGCGGGGGGGCCTACGAGCAGTACTTC. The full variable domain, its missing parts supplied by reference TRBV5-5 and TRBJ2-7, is DAGVTQSPTHLIKTRGQQVTLRCSPISGHKSVSWYQQVLGQGPQFIFQYYEKEERGRGNFPDRFSARQFPNYSSELNVNALLLGDSALYLCASSLARGGAYEQYFGPGTRLTVT.

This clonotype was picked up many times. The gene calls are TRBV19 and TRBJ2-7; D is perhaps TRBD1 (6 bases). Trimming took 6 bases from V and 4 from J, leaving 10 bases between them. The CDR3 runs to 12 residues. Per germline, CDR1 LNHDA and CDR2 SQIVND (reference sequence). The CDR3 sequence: CASSQDSYEQYF. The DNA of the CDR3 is TGTGCCAGTAGCCAGGACAGTTACGAGCAGTACTTC. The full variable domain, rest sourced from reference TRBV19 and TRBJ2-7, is DGGITQSPKYLFRKEGQNVTLSCEQNLNHDAMYWYRQDPGQGLRLIYYSQIVNDFQKGDIAEGYSVSREKKESFPLTVTSAQKNPTAFYLCASSQDSYEQYFGPGTRLTVT.

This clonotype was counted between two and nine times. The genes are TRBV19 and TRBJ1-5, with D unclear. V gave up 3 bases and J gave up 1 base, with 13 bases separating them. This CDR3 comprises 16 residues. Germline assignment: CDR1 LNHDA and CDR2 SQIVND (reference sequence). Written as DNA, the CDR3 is TGTGCCAGTAGTATGGGATCTACCTTGAGCAATCAGCCCCAGCATTTT. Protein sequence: CASSMGSTLSNQPQHF. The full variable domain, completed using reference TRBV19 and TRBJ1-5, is DGGITQSPKYLFRKEGQNVTLSCEQNLNHDAMYWYRQDPGQGLRLIYYSQIVNDFQKGDIAEGYSVSREKKESFPLTVTSAQKNPTAFYLCASSMGSTLSNQPQHFGDGTRLSIL.

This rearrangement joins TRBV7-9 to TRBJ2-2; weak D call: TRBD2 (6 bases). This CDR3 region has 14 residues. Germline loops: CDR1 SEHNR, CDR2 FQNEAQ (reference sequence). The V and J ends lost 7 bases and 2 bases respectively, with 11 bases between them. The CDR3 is CASNQGGNTGELFF. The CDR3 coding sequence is TGTGCCAGCAACCAGGGAGGAAACACCGGGGAGCTGTTTTTT.

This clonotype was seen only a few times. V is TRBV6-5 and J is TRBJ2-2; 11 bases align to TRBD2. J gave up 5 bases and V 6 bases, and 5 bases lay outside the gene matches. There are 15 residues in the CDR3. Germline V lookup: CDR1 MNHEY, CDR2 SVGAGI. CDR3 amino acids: CASRVAGGRTGELFF. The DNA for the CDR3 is TGTGCCAGCAGGGTAGCGGGAGGGCGGACCGGGGAGCTGTTTTTT.